Below, 10 T cell receptor beta chains from the same sample are listed, as sequenced in a study of blood T cells in healthy people across ages. A second PCR of 7 to 11 cycles used a sample-barcoded 5' primer and a J-beta primer mix. TCRdb analysed the 5' RACE reads with MiXCR anew, one entry per CDR3 protein. The sample shows roughly 1.4 million distinct CDR3 sequences, 45% to 70% of them seen only once. Sequences were obtained from blood. The receptors derive from a man between 18 and 29 years old in good health.

In its sample, this clonotype was seen a few times. The chain recombines TRBV27 with TRBJ2-7; D may be TRBD2 (5 bases). The length of the CDR3 is 14 residues. The V gene lost 5 bases and the J gene lost 2 bases, with 13 bases spanning the gap. Germline CDR1 reads MNHEY; CDR2 reads SMNVEV (reference sequence). DNA of the CDR3: TGTGCCAGCAGTCGGGATCTAGGCGCCTACGAGCAGTACTTC. Protein sequence: CASSRDLGAYEQYF.

The chain recombines TRBV6-1 with TRBJ1-6; 7 positions match TRBD1. Germline-derived CDR1 and CDR2 are MNHNS and SASEGT. The CDR3 is 15 amino acids. The junction had 9 bases not matched to a gene; V was cut back by 3 bases and J by 10 bases. CDR3 nucleotide sequence: TGTGCCAGCAGTGAGTCTCTCCAGGGGGAGTCACCCCTCCACTTT. This sequence encodes CASSESLQGESPLHF.

In its sample, this clonotype was seen a few times. The chain joins TRBV11-2 to TRBJ2-1; D may match TRBD1 or TRBD2 (5 bases each). Germline V gene sequence: CDR1 SGHAT, CDR2 FQNNGV. V lost 2 bases, J lost 0 bases, and 11 bases lay in between. The CDR3 is 16 residues long. The CDR3 protein is CASSLHGASSYNEQFF. CDR3 DNA sequence: TGTGCCAGCAGCTTACACGGGGCCAGCTCCTACAATGAGCAGTTCTTC.

This clonotype was detected only a few times. V usage is TRBV10-3 and J usage is TRBJ2-7, with 8 bases that match TRBD2. Trimming took 4 bases from V and 2 from J; bases not matched to a gene: 7. The CDR3 consists of 15 residues. CDR1 and CDR2 from the germline V gene are ENHRY and SYGVKD. CDR3 nucleotides: TGTGCCATCAGTGGACGGGAGGGCCGCCCCTACGAGCAGTACTTC. Translation: CAISGREGRPYEQYF.

The V gene is TRBV4-1, the J gene TRBJ2-1; D is possibly TRBD1 (7 bases). The CDR3 is 19 amino acids. The germline V and J ends were trimmed by 1 base and 1 base, with 20 bases remaining between them. Germline V lookup: CDR1 MGHRA, CDR2 YSYEKL. The CDR3 bases are TGCGCCAGCAGCCAAGGACTAACGAGAGCAGGGGGGTCCTACAATGAGCAGTTCTTC. Its protein product is CASSQGLTRAGGSYNEQFF.

This clonotype was observed once. The chain employs TRBV5-6 and TRBJ2-7; tentative D call: TRBD1 (6 bases). Germline V gene data show CDR1 as SGHDT and CDR2 as YYEEEE. CDR3 length equals 17 residues. Trimming took off 0 bases at V and 2 bases at J, with 18 bases between the two ends. CDR3 DNA sequence: TGTGCCAGCAGCTTGGGTTCACTCACCAGGGGAACCTACGAGCAGTACTTC. It translates to CASSLGSLTRGTYEQYF.

V usage is TRBV12-3 or TRBV12-4 and J usage is TRBJ2-3; 11 bases fit TRBD1. V dropped 8 bases and J dropped 0; count of bases not matched to a gene: 10. The CDR3 consists of 17 residues. CDR3 region: CASSLRGDRGSTDTQYF. The CDR3 region has the DNA TGTGCCAGCTCCCTCAGAGGGGACAGGGGGAGCACAGATACGCAGTATTTT.

J is TRBJ2-7 and V is TRBV20-1; D is uncertain. Deletions cut 7 bases from V and 3 bases from J, with 10 bases between. Germline lookup yields CDR1 DFQATT and CDR2 SNEGSKA (reference sequence). This CDR3 region has 11 residues. The CDR3 sequence: CSVPRSYEQYF. In DNA form, the CDR3 reads TGCAGTGTGCCTAGAAGCTACGAGCAGTACTTC.

The genes are TRBV4-1 and TRBJ2-5; 8 bases are a match to TRBD2. The germline V gene has CDR1 MGHRA and CDR2 YSYEKL. CDR3 size: 15 residues. With 4 bases clipped from V and 5 bases from J, the junction kept 9 bases outside the gene matches. Here the CDR3 reads CASSPRTSLAETQYF. In nucleotides, the CDR3 is TGCGCCAGCAGCCCGCGGACTAGCCTCGCGGAGACCCAGTACTTC.

This clonotype has a single count. The gene calls are TRBV29-1 and TRBJ2-1; D is possibly TRBD1 (5 bases). The DNA matches TRBJ2-7 better at its end, which makes the J call doubtful. This CDR3 spans 12 amino acids. Germline V CDR1 and CDR2: SQVTM, ANQGSEA. For the CDR3, the DNA is TGCAGCGTTCAGGGCCATGGGAATGAGCAGTACTTC. This gives the protein CSVQGHGNEQYF.